This T cell receptor (beta chain) was sequenced for a study of response to subunit inactivated influenza vaccine. Study outcomes and limitations: Authors suggested few new T cells are recruited by each seasonal influenza vaccination.

Germline V gives CDR1 LNHNV, CDR2 YYDKDF (reference sequence). Trimming took 0 bases from V and 9 from J, leaving 15 bases between them. The CDR3 has 15 amino acids. In its sample, this clonotype was seen once. Its cognate antigen is unknown. TCRdb used MiXCR to reprocess the RT-PCR reads, holding one entry per CDR3 protein. The sample yields hundreds of thousands of distinct CDR3 sequences, more than 9% seen once. V gene TRBV15 combines with J gene TRBJ2-1; D gene ambiguous. The sequence derives from a man in his forties or fifties who received an inactivated influenza vaccine. Source: non-naive T cells sorted from PBMCs, taken less than 15 days before vaccination. The DNA for the CDR3 is TGTGCCACCAGCAGAGAATTGGGGTCCGTCGGTGAGCAGTTCTTC. It specifies CATSRELGSVGEQFF.